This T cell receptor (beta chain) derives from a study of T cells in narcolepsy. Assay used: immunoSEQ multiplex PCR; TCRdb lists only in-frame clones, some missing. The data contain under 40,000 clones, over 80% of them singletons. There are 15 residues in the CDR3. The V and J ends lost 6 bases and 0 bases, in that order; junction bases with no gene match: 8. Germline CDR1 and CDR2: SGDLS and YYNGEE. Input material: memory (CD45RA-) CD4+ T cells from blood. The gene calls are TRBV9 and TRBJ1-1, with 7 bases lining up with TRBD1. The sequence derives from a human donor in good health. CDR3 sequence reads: CASTRAGGMNTEAFF. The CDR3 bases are TGTGCCAGCACCCGGGCAGGGGGTATGAACACTGAAGCTTTCTTT.